One and the same sample provided the 10 T cell receptor beta chains below, sequenced in a study of glioma-infiltrating T cells. The iRepertoire nested amplicon-rescue multiplex PCR amplified TCR alpha and beta CDR3s from RNA. TCRdb independently ran MiXCR on the multiplex PCR reads; one entry per CDR3 protein. The sample holds under 150,000 distinct CDR3 sequences; around 25% are singletons and the top ten take 25% to 30%. Sequencing used glioma tissue, nonneoplastic brain tissue, or PBMCs (not recorded which). The source is a human donor with low-grade glioma or glioblastoma, undergoing nonglioma brain surgery, or in good health (not recorded which).

This chain joins TRBV4-1 and TRBJ2-3; TRBD2 aligns across 11 bases. CDR1 MGHRA and CDR2 YSYEKL come from the germline V gene. Trimming removed 7 bases from V and 8 bases from J; junction bases left unmatched: 8. The CDR3 runs to 14 residues. The CDR3 DNA sequence: TGCGCCAGCACCCTAGCGGGGGGACATGGTACGCAGTATTTT. Protein sequence: CASTLAGGHGTQYF.

The sample holds one count of this clonotype. This may be a read error, as it is one base from a much larger clone. This chain uses TRBV19 with TRBJ1-5; D ambiguous. The germline V gene has CDR1 LNHDA and CDR2 SQIVND (reference sequence). The CDR3 length is 15 residues. The CDR3 DNA reads TGTGCCAGTAGTCGAGGGAAGTTTAGCAATCAGCCCCATCATTTT. This gives the protein CASSRGKFSNQPHHF. The full variable domain, completed using reference TRBV19 and TRBJ1-5, is DGGITQSPKYLFRKEGQNVTLSCEQNLNHDAMYWYRQDPGQGLRLIYYSQIVNDFQKGDIAEGYSVSREKKESFPLTVTSAQKNPTAFYLCASSRGKFSNQPHHFGDGTRLSIL.

This clonotype came up many times. The chain carries TRBV20-1 and TRBJ2-7; 11 positions match TRBD2. Germline V CDR1 and CDR2: DFQATT, SNEGSKA (reference sequence). The CDR3 runs to 16 residues. V lost 3 bases, J lost 0 bases, and 7 bases stayed unmatched. CDR3 sequence reads: CSASLTSGGSSYEQYV. DNA for the CDR3: TGCAGTGCTAGTCTTACTAGCGGGGGTAGCTCCTACGAGCAGTACGTC.

This clonotype was picked up a small number of times. This chain uses TRBV12-3 or TRBV12-4 with TRBJ2-1; D is possibly TRBD1 (5 bases). The CDR3 covers 13 residues. V was clipped by 6 bases and J by 0 bases, with 6 bases between them. CDR3 DNA sequence: TGTGCCAGCAGACAGGTCTCCTACAATGAGCAGTTCTTC. Protein sequence: CASRQVSYNEQFF.

V is TRBV27 and J is TRBJ1-6, with a possible D match to TRBD1 (6 bases). V was cut by 1 base and J by 10 bases, with 17 bases left in between. CDR3 size: 16 residues. CDR1 is MNHEY, CDR2 SMNVEV, per germline (reference sequence). This chain's CDR3 is CASSLLPAGAASPLHF. In DNA form, the CDR3 reads TGTGCCAGCAGTTTATTACCCGCAGGGGCGGCGTCACCCCTCCACTTT.

This chain uses TRBV6-2 or TRBV6-3 with TRBJ2-5; 15 bases map to TRBD2. Unmatched junction bases numbered 4, after V lost 5 bases and J lost 3 bases. Germline V CDR1 and CDR2: MNHEY, SVGEGT. This CDR3 has 16 residues. CDR3 DNA sequence: TGTGCCAGCAGTGATTGGACTAGCGGGGGGGAAGAGACCCAGTACTTC. Its translation is CASSDWTSGGEETQYF.

The V call is TRBV7-3, the J call TRBJ2-1, with D possibly matching TRBD2 (6 bases). Germline values: CDR1 SGHTA, CDR2 FQGTGA. The CDR3 is 15 residues long. V was cut by 2 bases and J by 4 bases, with 12 bases left in between. In DNA, the CDR3 is TGTGCCAGCAGCTTAGTCGGGAGTCAGTACAATGAGCAGTTCTTC. Encoded protein: CASSLVGSQYNEQFF.

The chain joins TRBV28 to TRBJ2-3; D call uncertain. The CDR3 sequence is 14 residues long. Trimming shortened V by 4 bases and J by 3 bases, and 11 bases separated the two germline ends. Germline V gene data show CDR1 as MDHEN and CDR2 as SYDVKM. The CDR3 region is CASSSPVTTDTQYF. Here the CDR3 DNA reads TGTGCCAGCAGTTCCCCGGTCACGACAGATACGCAGTATTTT.

This clonotype showed up just a few times. The genes are TRBV6-1 and TRBJ2-5; the match to TRBD1 covers 7 bases. Germline V lookup: CDR1 MNHNS, CDR2 SASEGT. The CDR3 runs 14 residues. V dropped 9 bases and J dropped 4; count of bases not matched to a gene: 11. CDR3 in amino acids: CASRGGRSRETQYF. CDR3 DNA sequence: TGTGCCAGTCGAGGGGGCCGCAGTCGAGAGACCCAGTACTTC.

This clonotype was observed at least ten times. The chain combines TRBV24-1 with TRBJ1-1; D is unclear. Germline lookup yields CDR1 KGHDR and CDR2 SFDVKD. The CDR3 covers 13 residues. V was clipped by 7 bases and J by 2 bases, with 10 bases between them. The CDR3, as DNA: TGTGCCACCAGGTTAAAGGACAACACTGAAGCTTTCTTT. Amino acids: CATRLKDNTEAFF.